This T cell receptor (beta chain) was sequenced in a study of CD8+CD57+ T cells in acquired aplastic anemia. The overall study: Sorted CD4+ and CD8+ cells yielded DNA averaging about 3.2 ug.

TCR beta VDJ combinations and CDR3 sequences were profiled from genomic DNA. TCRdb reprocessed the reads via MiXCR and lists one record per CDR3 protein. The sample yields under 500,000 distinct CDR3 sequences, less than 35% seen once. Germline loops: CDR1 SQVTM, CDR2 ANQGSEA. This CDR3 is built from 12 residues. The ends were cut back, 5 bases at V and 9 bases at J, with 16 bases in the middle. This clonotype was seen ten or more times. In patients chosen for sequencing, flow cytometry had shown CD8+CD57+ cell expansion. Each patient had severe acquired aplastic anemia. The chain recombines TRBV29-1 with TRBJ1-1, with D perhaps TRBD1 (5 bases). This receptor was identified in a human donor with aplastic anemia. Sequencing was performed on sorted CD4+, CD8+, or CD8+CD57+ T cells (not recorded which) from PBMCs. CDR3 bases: TGCAGCGTTTTTCTCCCGACAGAACAAGCTTTCTTT. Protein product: CSVFLPTEQAFF.